The 30 T cell receptor beta chains reported below all come from one sample, sequenced in a study of shared clonotypes between healthy human individuals. Some clones are missing from TCRdb's copy, which holds only in-frame ones; the method was immunoSEQ multiplex PCR. The data hold hundreds of thousands of clones, with 90% to 98% observed a single time. The sample consisted of memory CD8+ T cells sorted from blood. Subset given: CD45RO+ cells pooled with CCR7-negative TemRA cells. These receptor sequences come from a young man in good health.

The chain combines TRBV30 with TRBJ2-4; TRBD1 might be the D (6 bases). Deletions cut 5 bases from V and 1 base from J, with 6 bases between. Germline assignment: CDR1 GTSNPN and CDR2 SVGIG (reference sequence). The CDR3 is 12 amino acids. In DNA form, the CDR3 reads TGTGCCTGGCAGGGGGCCAAAAACATTCAGTACTTC. Its protein product is CAWQGAKNIQYF.

This clone has only one observation. The rearrangement links TRBV5-4 to TRBJ2-1; 9 bases align to TRBD2. The CDR3 loop spans 14 amino acids. Germline V gives CDR1 SGHNT, CDR2 YYREEE (reference sequence). After removal of 2 bases from V and 9 bases from J, the junction contained 6 bases not matched to a gene. As DNA, the CDR3 is TGTGCCAGCAGCTTAGCGGGAGGAGCCGGTGAGCAGTTCTTC. Protein product: CASSLAGGAGEQFF.

The chain joins TRBV28 to TRBJ2-7; the D gene could be TRBD1 or TRBD2 (5 bases each). V was cut by 4 bases and J by 4 bases, with 11 bases left in between. The CDR3 consists of 13 residues. From germline, CDR1 is MDHEN and CDR2 SYDVKM. CDR3: CASSYGAWYEQYF. CDR3 sequence (DNA): TGTGCCAGCAGTTACGGGGCCTGGTACGAGCAGTACTTC.

The rearrangement uses TRBV19 and TRBJ2-1, with D possibly TRBD1 on 5 matching bases. CDR3 length: 16 residues. The ends were cut back, 7 bases at V and 5 bases at J, with 21 bases in the middle. From germline, CDR1 is LNHDA and CDR2 SQIVND (reference sequence). The CDR3 DNA reads TGTGCCAGTACTCGTTGGACACCTGTAGGAGACAATGAGCAGTTCTTC. Protein: CASTRWTPVGDNEQFF.

This chain joins TRBV11-2 and TRBJ2-3; a possible D gene is TRBD2 (6 bases). V was shortened by 3 bases and J by 0 bases, with 13 bases between the two germline ends. Germline CDR1 is SGHAT and CDR2 is FQNNGV. The CDR3 loop spans 16 amino acids. In nucleotides, the CDR3 is TGTGCCAGCAGCTTGTCAGCGGGCCTGAGCACAGATACGCAGTATTTT. Amino acid sequence: CASSLSAGLSTDTQYF.

J is TRBJ1-3 and V is TRBV18, with D perhaps TRBD1 (5 bases). The CDR3 runs 16 residues. CDR1 is KGHSH and CDR2 is LQKENI in the germline V gene. V was clipped by 3 bases and J by 2 bases, with 14 bases between them. As DNA, the CDR3 is TGTGCCAGCTCACCGGGAGCAGGGTCTCCTGGAAACACCATATATTTT. Translating it yields CASSPGAGSPGNTIYF.

This chain links TRBV6-5 with TRBJ2-1, with TRBD2 matching over 9 bases. The CDR3 is made up of 15 amino acids. J was trimmed by 9 bases and V by 2 bases; bases with no gene match: 8. CDR1 MNHEY and CDR2 SVGAGI come from the germline V gene. The DNA for the CDR3 is TGTGCCAGCAGTTACGAGGGTAGCGGGAGAAGTGAGCAGTTCTTC. Translated: CASSYEGSGRSEQFF.

The sample holds one count of this clone. Sequence at one end of the junction differs from germline and may be a read error. This rearrangement joins TRBV7-2 to TRBJ2-2; D uncertain. The CDR3 covers 13 residues. Germline V gene sequence: CDR1 SGHTA, CDR2 FQGNSA. CDR3 sequence: CASSSPLTRELFF. DNA for the CDR3: TGTGCCAGCAGCTCGCCCCTCACCAGGGAGCTGTTTTTT.

The chain uses TRBV7-6 and TRBJ2-2, with 13 positions matching TRBD2. The trim removed 5 bases at V and 0 bases at J, leaving 15 bases unmatched. This CDR3 region has 21 residues. Germline values: CDR1 SGHVS, CDR2 FNYEAQ. The CDR3: CASSPPGLAGALRANTGELFF. The CDR3, as DNA: TGTGCCAGCAGCCCACCAGGACTAGCGGGAGCCCTAAGGGCGAACACCGGGGAGCTGTTTTTT. Together with reference TRBV7-6 and TRBJ2-2, the CDR3 gives the full variable domain: GAGVSQSPRYKVTKRGQDVALRCDPISGHVSLYWYRQALGQGPEFLTYFNYEAQQDKSGLPNDRFSAERPEGSISTLTIQRTEQRDSAMYRCASSPPGLAGALRANTGELFFGEGSRLTVL.

This chain uses TRBV27 with TRBJ2-2; D gene uncertain. Germline V gene sequence: CDR1 MNHEY, CDR2 SMNVEV (reference sequence). V lost 5 bases and J lost 0, with 10 bases in between. CDR3 size: 15 residues. The CDR3 DNA reads TGTGCCAGCAGTCCTAGAAGCCCGAACACCGGGGAGCTGTTTTTT. This encodes CASSPRSPNTGELFF.

V and J are TRBV7-9 and TRBJ2-5, with 8 bases that match TRBD2. The CDR3 runs 15 residues. Germline CDR1 SEHNR, CDR2 FQNEAQ (reference sequence). V lost 5 bases to trimming and J lost 4 bases; unmatched junction nucleotides: 9. CDR3: CASSPHPGGRETQYF. CDR3 coding DNA: TGTGCCAGCAGCCCACATCCGGGGGGGAGAGAGACCCAGTACTTC.

The rearrangement uses TRBV19 and TRBJ2-2, with no clear D. V shed 1 base and J shed 0 bases, with 3 bases lying between them. Per germline, CDR1 LNHDA and CDR2 SQIVND (reference sequence). CDR3 size: 14 residues. In DNA, the CDR3 is TGTGCCAGTAGTATAGCTGCGAACACCGGGGAGCTGTTTTTT. It translates to CASSIAANTGELFF.

As for this clone: Other DNA sequences from this sample encode an identical CDR3 as well. The V gene is TRBV5-1, the J gene TRBJ1-5; 8 nucleotides line up with TRBD1. There are 15 residues in the CDR3. The germline CDR1 and CDR2 sequences are SGHRS and YFSETQ. V gave up 5 bases and J gave up 2 bases; unmatched junction bases: 6. In nucleotides, the CDR3 is TGCGCCAGCAGTCCCGGGACAGGCGGCAATCAGCCCCAGCATTTT. It codes for CASSPGTGGNQPQHF.

The V gene is TRBV5-1, the J gene TRBJ2-7, with 8 nucleotides matching TRBD1. The CDR3 extends over 13 amino acids. The V and J ends lost 5 bases and 2 bases, in that order; junction bases with no gene match: 3. The germline V gene has CDR1 SGHRS and CDR2 YFSETQ. DNA for the CDR3: TGCGCCAGCAGGCCGACAGGGGCCTACGAGCAGTACTTC. It codes for CASRPTGAYEQYF.

The genes are TRBV19 and TRBJ2-4; maybe TRBD1 (6 bases). The V and J ends lost 7 bases and 0 bases respectively, with 16 bases between them. The CDR3 runs 16 residues. Germline V gene lookup returns CDR1 LNHDA and CDR2 SQIVND (reference sequence). The CDR3 coding sequence is TGTGCCAGTAAAAATTCAGGGGCCGTAGCCAAAAACATTCAGTACTTC. Protein product: CASKNSGAVAKNIQYF.

The chain couples TRBV7-9 to TRBJ2-7; unclear D gene. The V end was cut by 1 base, the J end by 3 bases, with 10 bases between. This CDR3 spans 14 amino acids. Germline V gene data show CDR1 as SEHNR and CDR2 as FQNEAQ (reference sequence). The CDR3 nucleotides read TGTGCCAGCAGCTTAGATGGCAGATTCTACGAGCAGTACTTC. Amino acids: CASSLDGRFYEQYF.

The chain uses TRBV7-3 and TRBJ2-2, with D unclear. The germline V gene has CDR1 SGHTA and CDR2 FQGTGA. The V end lost 5 bases, the J end lost 4 bases, and 17 bases lay between the germline ends. This CDR3 region has 16 residues. CDR3 bases: TGTGCCAGCAGCCCCTCCGGCAGGCCCTCCACCGGGGAGCTGTTTTTT. Protein sequence: CASSPSGRPSTGELFF. The full variable domain, rest sourced from reference TRBV7-3 and TRBJ2-2, is GAGVSQTPSNKVTEKGKYVELRCDPISGHTALYWYRQSLGQGPEFLIYFQGTGAADDSGLPNDRFFAVRPEGSVSTLKIQRTERGDSAVYLCASSPSGRPSTGELFFGEGSRLTVL.

The chain joins TRBV7-9 to TRBJ2-7; 7 nucleotides line up with TRBD2. Looked up from germline, CDR1 is SEHNR and CDR2 is FQNEAQ (reference sequence). CDR3 length: 14 residues. V shed 5 bases and J 3 bases; nucleotides not matched to a gene: 7. The CDR3 reads CASSRSGGIYEQYF. The CDR3 nucleotides are TGTGCCAGCAGCCGCTCGGGGGGAATCTACGAGCAGTACTTC.

The genes are TRBV10-1 and TRBJ1-3; 11 bases match TRBD1. V lost 4 bases and J lost 2; bases outside the gene matches: 19. The CDR3 runs to 21 residues. Germline V gene data show CDR1 as WNHNN and CDR2 as SYGVQD (reference sequence). The CDR3, as DNA: TGCGCCAGCAGTGCGGCCTCGACCGGGACAGGGGGAAGAGAACCTGGAAACACCATATATTTT. It specifies CASSAASTGTGGREPGNTIYF.

This clone was seen only a few times. This chain uses TRBV28 with TRBJ2-7; D gene uncertain. CDR3 length: 16 amino acids. Trimming took off 6 bases at V and 0 bases at J, with 18 bases between the two ends. CDR1 and CDR2 from the germline V gene are MDHEN and SYDVKM. The CDR3 loop is CASSQVAWTNSYEQYF. Written as DNA, the CDR3 is TGTGCCAGCAGCCAGGTGGCGTGGACGAACTCCTACGAGCAGTACTTC.

CDR3 sequence: CASSQERTSGRRHLGAQYF. The CDR3 DNA reads TGCGCCAGCAGCCAAGAGAGGACTAGCGGGAGACGCCACTTAGGGGCCCAGTACTTC. The chain combines TRBV4-1 with TRBJ2-5, with 13 bases matching TRBD2. CDR3 length: 19 residues. Trimming at V came to 0 bases and at J to 9 bases, leaving 16 bases not matched to a gene. CDR1 is MGHRA and CDR2 is YSYEKL in the germline V gene.

The J gene is TRBJ2-7, the V gene TRBV28, with unresolved D. This CDR3 is 15 amino acids long. Germline-derived CDR1 and CDR2 are MDHEN and SYDVKM. The V and J ends lost 10 bases and 4 bases respectively, with 23 bases between them. The CDR3 DNA reads TGTGCCACCAGCACCGTTTCGTCTCCGAGATACGAGCAGTACTTC. Protein sequence: CATSTVSSPRYEQYF.

V usage is TRBV4-1 and J usage is TRBJ2-7; 10 bases line up with TRBD2. The V segment lost 0 bases and the J segment 0 bases; nucleotides outside the gene matches: 2. This CDR3 region has 16 residues. Germline V gene data show CDR1 as MGHRA and CDR2 as YSYEKL. CDR3 amino acids: CASSQETSGASYEQYF. As DNA, the CDR3 is TGCGCCAGCAGCCAAGAAACTAGCGGGGCCTCCTACGAGCAGTACTTC.

This clone was seen a single time. The sample carries other DNA sequences with the same CDR3. The chain carries TRBV5-1 and TRBJ2-5; TRBD1 matches 9 bases. Unmatched junction bases numbered 5, after V lost 3 bases and J lost 5 bases. CDR1 and CDR2 (germline): SGHRS, YFSETQ. The CDR3 sequence is 14 residues long. CDR3 nucleotide sequence: TGCGCCAGCAGCTCCGGGACAGGGAGGGAGACCCAGTACTTC. Translating it yields CASSSGTGRETQYF.

J is TRBJ2-5 and V is TRBV6-6, with unresolved D. Germline V lookup: CDR1 MNHNY, CDR2 SVGAGI (reference sequence). Trimming left V 5 bases short and J 2 bases short, with 12 bases between. This CDR3 has 14 residues. In nucleotides, the CDR3 is TGTGCCAGCAGTCGCAAAGGATTACAAGAGACCCAGTACTTC. This codes for CASSRKGLQETQYF.

As for this clone: The sample holds other DNA sequences that translate to the same CDR3. The chain is built from TRBV28 and TRBJ2-1, with unresolved D. CDR1 is MDHEN and CDR2 is SYDVKM in the germline V gene. Trimming took off 3 bases at V and 6 bases at J, with 3 bases between the two ends. This CDR3 comprises 11 residues. CDR3 sequence (DNA): TGTGCCAGCAGTTTGCTCAATGAGCAGTTCTTC. As protein: CASSLLNEQFF.

The chain has TRBV9 and TRBJ2-3; 13 positions agree with TRBD2. Germline values: CDR1 SGDLS, CDR2 YYNGEE. The V segment lost 4 bases and the J segment 1 base; nucleotides outside the gene matches: 3. The CDR3 has 16 amino acids. In DNA form, the CDR3 reads TGTGCCAGCAGCTCCGGACTAGCGGGGGGCACAGATACGCAGTATTTT. Its protein is CASSSGLAGGTDTQYF.

V and J are TRBV10-3 and TRBJ2-2; 10 nucleotides align to TRBD1. The J segment lost 0 bases and the V segment lost 10 bases, leaving 2 bases of the junction unmatched. The CDR3 has 14 amino acids. Germline V gives CDR1 ENHRY, CDR2 SYGVKD. The CDR3 loop is CATGTGANTGELFF. The CDR3 DNA follows: TGTGCCACCGGGACAGGGGCGAACACCGGGGAGCTGTTTTTT.

This clone was seen just once. The rearrangement joins TRBV28 to TRBJ1-2, with D possibly being TRBD1 (5 bases). This CDR3 spans 17 amino acids. CDR1 is MDHEN and CDR2 is SYDVKM in the germline V gene. The V end lost 1 base, the J end lost 3 bases, and 18 bases lay between the germline ends. CDR3 in DNA: TGTGCCAGCAGTTTATTCCCCGACAGCACCCTTTACTATGGCTACACCTTC. Its translation is CASSLFPDSTLYYGYTF.

The V gene is TRBV29-1, the J gene TRBJ2-3; 7 bases line up with TRBD2. Per the germline V gene, CDR1 is SQVTM and CDR2 is ANQGSEA. V shed 4 bases, J shed 0 bases, and the junction held 10 bases outside the gene matches. This CDR3 spans 16 amino acids. The CDR3 sequence is CSVVFVRGISTDTQYF. The CDR3 nucleotides are TGCAGCGTTGTGTTCGTGCGGGGGATTAGCACAGATACGCAGTATTTT.